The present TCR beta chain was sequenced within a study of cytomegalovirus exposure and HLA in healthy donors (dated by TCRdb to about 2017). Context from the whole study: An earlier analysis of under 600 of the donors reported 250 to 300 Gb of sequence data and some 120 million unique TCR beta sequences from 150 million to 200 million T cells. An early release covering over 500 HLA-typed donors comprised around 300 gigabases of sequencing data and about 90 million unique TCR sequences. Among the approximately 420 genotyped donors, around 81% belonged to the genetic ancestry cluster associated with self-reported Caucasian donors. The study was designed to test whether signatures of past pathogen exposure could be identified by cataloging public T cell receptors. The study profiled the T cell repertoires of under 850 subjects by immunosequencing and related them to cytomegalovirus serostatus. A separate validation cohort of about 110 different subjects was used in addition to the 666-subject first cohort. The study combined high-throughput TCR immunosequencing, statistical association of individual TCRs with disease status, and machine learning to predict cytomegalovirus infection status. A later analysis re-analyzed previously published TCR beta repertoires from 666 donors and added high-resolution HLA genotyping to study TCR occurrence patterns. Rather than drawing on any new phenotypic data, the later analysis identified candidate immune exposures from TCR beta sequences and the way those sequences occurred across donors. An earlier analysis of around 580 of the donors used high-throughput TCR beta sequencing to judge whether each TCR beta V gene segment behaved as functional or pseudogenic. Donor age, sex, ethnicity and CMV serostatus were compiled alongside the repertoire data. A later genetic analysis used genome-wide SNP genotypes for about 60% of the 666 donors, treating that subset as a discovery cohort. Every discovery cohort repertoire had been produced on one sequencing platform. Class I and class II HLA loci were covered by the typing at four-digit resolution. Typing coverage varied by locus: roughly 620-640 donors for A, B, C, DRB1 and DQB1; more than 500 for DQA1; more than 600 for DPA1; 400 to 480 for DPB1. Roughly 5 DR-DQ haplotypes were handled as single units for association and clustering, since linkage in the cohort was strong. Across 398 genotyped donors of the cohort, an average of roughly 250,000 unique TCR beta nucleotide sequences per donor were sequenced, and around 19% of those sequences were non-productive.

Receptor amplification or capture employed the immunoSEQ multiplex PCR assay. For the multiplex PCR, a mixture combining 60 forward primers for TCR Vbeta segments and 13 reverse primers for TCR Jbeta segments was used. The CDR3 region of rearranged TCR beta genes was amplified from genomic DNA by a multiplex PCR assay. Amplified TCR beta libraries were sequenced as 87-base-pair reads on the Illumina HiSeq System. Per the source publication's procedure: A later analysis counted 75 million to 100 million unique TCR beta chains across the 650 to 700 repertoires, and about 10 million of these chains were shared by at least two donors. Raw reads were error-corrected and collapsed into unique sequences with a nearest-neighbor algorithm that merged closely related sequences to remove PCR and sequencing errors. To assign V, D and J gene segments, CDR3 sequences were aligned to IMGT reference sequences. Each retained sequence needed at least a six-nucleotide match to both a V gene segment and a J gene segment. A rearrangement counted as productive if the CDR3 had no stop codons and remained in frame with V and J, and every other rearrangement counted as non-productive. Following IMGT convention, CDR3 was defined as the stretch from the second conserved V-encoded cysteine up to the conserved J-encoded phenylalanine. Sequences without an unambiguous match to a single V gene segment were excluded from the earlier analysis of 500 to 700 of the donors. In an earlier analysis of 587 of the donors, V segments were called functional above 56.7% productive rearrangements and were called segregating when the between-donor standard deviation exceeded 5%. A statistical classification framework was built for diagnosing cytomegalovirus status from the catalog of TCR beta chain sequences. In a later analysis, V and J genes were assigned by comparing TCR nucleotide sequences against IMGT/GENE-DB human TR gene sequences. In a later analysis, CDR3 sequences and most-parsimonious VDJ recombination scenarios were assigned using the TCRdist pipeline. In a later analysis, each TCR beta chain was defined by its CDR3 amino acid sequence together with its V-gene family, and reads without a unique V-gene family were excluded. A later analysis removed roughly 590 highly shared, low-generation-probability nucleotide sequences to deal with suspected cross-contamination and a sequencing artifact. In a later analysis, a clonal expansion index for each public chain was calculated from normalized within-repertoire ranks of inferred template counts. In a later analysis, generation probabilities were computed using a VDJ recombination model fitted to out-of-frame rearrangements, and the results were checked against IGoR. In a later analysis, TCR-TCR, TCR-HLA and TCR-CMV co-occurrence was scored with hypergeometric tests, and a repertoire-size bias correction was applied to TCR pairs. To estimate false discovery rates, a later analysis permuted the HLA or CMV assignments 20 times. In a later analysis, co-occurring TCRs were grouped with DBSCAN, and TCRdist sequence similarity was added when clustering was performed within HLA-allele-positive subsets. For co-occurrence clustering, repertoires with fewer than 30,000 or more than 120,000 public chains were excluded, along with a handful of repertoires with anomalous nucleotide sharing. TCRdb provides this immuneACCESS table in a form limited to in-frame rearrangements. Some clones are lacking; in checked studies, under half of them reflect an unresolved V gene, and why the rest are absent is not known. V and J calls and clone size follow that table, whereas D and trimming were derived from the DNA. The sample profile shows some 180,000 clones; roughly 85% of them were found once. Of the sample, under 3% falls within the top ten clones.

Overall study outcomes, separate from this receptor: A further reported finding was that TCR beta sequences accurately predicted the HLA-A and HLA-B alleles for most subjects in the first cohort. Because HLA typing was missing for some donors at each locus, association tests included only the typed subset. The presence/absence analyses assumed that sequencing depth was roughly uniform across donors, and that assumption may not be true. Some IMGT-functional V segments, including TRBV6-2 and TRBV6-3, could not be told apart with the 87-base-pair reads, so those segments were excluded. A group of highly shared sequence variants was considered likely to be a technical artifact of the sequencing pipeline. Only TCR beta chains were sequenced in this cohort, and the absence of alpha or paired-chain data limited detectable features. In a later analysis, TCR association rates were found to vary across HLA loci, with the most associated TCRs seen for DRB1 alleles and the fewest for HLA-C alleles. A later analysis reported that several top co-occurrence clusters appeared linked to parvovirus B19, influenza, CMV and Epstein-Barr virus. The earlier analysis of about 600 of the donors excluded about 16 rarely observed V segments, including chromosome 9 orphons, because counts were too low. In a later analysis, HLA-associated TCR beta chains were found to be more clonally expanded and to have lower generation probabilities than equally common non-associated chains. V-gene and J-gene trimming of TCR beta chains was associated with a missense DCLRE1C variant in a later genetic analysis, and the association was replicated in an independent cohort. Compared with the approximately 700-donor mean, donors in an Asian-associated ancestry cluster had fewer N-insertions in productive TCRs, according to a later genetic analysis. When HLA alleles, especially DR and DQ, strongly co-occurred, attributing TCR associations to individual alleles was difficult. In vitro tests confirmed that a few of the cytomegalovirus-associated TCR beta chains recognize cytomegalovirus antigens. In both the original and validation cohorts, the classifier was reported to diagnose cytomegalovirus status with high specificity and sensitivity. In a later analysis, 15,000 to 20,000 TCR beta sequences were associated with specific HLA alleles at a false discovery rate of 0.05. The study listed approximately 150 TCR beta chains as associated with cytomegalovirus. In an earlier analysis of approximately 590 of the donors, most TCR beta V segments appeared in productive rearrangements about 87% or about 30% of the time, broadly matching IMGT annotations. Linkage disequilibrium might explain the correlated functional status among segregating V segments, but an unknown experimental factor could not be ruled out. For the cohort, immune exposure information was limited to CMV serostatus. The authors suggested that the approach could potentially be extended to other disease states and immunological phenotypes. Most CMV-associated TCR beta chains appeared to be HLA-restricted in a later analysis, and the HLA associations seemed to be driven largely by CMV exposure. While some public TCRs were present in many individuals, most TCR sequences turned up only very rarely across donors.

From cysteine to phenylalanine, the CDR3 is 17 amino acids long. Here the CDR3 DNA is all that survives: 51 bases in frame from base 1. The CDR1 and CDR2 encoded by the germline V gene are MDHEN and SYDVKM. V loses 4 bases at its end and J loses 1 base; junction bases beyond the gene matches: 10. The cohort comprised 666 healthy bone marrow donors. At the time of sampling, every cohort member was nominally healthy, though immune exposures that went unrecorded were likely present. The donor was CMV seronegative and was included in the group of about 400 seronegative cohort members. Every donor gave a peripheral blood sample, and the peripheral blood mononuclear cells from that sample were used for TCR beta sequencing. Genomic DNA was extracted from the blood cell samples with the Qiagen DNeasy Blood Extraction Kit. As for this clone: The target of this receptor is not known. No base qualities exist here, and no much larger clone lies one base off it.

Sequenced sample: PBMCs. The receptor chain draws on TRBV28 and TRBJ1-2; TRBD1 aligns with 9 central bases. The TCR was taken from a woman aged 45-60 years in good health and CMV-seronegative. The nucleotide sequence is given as TGTGCCAGCAGTTCCCCGGGACAGGGTTTACATAACTATGGCTACACCTTC. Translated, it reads CASSSPGQGLHNYGYTF.